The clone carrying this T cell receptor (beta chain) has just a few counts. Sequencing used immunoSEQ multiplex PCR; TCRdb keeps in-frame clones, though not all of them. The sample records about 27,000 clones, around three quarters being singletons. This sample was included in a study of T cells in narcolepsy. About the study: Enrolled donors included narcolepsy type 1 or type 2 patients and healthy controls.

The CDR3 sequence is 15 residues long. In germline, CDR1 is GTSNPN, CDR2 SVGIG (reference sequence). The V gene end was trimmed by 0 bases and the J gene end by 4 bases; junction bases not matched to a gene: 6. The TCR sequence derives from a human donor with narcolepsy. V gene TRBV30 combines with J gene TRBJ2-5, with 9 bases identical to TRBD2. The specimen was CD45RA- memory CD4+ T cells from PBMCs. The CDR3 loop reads CAWSVMAGGVETQYF. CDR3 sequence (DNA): TGTGCCTGGAGTGTCATGGCGGGGGGGGTAGAGACCCAGTACTTC.